Described below is a single TCR beta chain sequence and its context. The sample comes from a study of T cell changes during pregnancy in multiple sclerosis. The CDR3 length is 17 residues. From germline, CDR1 is SGHVS and CDR2 FQNEAQ. Trimming cost V 0 bases and J 8 bases; bases outside gene matches: 11. Generated by immunoSEQ multiplex PCR, the TCRdb table keeps only in-frame clones and is missing some. The data hold tens of thousands of clones, with roughly 90% observed a single time. The receptor comes from a female donor in good health, enrolled as a control in a pregnancy study. J is TRBJ1-2 and V is TRBV7-8, with TRBD1 matching over 11 bases. The sample in question was CD4+ T cells from peripheral blood mononuclear cells, obtained after pregnancy. The CDR3 sequence: CASSLARPGQGVSGYTF. The CDR3, as DNA: TGTGCCAGCAGCTTAGCGCGCCCGGGACAGGGGGTATCAGGCTACACCTTC.